This TCR beta chain came from a study of T-cell reconstitution after alpha-beta-depleted transplantation in children. Study-wide results and caveats: Alpha-beta T cells present about two months after transplant were reported to originate from several hundred expanded graft clones. It was newly produced T cells that mostly accounted for T-cell counts and diversity one year after transplant.

Unique molecular identifiers were used to barcode this TCRbeta library. TCRdb fed the PCR reads into MiXCR, producing one record per CDR3 protein. The sample has 450,000 to 550,000 distinct CDR3 sequences; about 10% are singletons. This CDR3 region has 12 residues. The germline V gene has CDR1 MNHEY and CDR2 SVGEGT. Trimming removed 5 bases at V and 6 bases at J, with 10 bases between. A note on this clonotype: As yet, its antigen is unknown.

The chain employs TRBV6-2 or TRBV6-3 and TRBJ1-2, with D possibly TRBD1 on 6 matching bases. This sequence was found in a female patient aged 2 to 10 who had a stem cell transplant for aplastic anemia, so the T cells may come from the graft donor. Sequences were derived from PBMCs, mostly from graft donor cells, sampled 180 days after TCRalphabeta/CD19-depleted stem cell transplant. The CDR3 sequence is CASSMTGHGYTF. The DNA of the CDR3 is TGTGCCAGCAGTATGACAGGTCATGGCTACACCTTC.